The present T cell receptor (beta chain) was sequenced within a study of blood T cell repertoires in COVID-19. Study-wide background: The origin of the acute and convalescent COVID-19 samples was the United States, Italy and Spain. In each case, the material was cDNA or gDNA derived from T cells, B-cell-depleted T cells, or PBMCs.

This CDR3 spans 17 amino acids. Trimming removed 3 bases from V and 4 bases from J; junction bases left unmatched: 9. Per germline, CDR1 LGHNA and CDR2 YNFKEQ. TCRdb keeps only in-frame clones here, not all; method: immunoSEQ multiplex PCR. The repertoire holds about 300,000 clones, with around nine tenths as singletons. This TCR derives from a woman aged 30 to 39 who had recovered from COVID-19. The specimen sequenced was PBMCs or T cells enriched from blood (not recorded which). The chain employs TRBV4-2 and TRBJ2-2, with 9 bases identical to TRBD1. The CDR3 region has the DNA TGTGCCAGCAGCCAGATACAGGGGGCGCTGGGCACCGGGGAGCTGTTTTTT. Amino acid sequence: CASSQIQGALGTGELFF.